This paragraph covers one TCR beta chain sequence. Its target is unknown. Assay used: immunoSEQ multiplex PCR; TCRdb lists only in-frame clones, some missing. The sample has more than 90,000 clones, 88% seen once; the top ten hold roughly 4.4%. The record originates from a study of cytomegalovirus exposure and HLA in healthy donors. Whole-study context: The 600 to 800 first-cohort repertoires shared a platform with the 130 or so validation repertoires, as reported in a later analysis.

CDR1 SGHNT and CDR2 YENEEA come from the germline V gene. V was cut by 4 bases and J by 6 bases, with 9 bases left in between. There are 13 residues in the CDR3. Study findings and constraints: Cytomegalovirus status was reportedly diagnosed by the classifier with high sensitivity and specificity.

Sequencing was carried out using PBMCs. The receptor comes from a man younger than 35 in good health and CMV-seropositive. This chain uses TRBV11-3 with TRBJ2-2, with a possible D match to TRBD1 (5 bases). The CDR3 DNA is TGTGCCAGCAGCTCAATAGGGGCCGGGGAGCTGTTTTTT. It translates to CASSSIGAGELFF. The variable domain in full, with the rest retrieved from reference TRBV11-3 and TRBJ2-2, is EAGVVQSPRYKIIEKKQPVAFWCNPISGHNTLYWYLQNLGQGPELLIRYENEEAVDDSQLPKDRFSAERLKGVDSTLKIQPAELGDSAVYLCASSSIGAGELFFGEGSRLTVL.